Listed here is a single TCR beta chain. Its antigen is undetermined. The sample belongs to a study of lymphopenia after photon versus proton radiotherapy. Study-wide points: Post-nadir TCR diversity decline inversely tracked overall survival among those who died. Only patients who died were analyzed for survival; proton advantage is unproven.

Germline CDR1 is MDHEN and CDR2 is SYDVKM. The CDR3 consists of 13 residues. Deletions cut 4 bases from V and 12 bases from J, with 15 bases between. Measured with immunoSEQ multiplex PCR; TCRdb has only the in-frame clones, and not every one. The sample yields more than 30,000 clones, about 83% seen once. The chain is built from TRBV28 and TRBJ1-4; D is ambiguous. The sample here was peripheral blood, taken from a patient treated with photon-based radiotherapy. The origin of this receptor is a man aged 45-65 years with gastric cancer. CDR3 amino acids: CASSSGSRQELFF. The CDR3 DNA follows: TGTGCCAGCAGTTCTGGGTCCCGCCAAGAACTGTTTTTT. Full variable domain (outside the CDR3, taken from reference TRBV28 and TRBJ1-4): DVKVTQSSRYLVKRTGEKVFLECVQDMDHENMFWYRQDPGLGLRLIYFSYDVKMKEKGDIPEGYSVSREKKERFSLILESASTNQTSMYLCASSSGSRQELFFGSGTQLSVL.